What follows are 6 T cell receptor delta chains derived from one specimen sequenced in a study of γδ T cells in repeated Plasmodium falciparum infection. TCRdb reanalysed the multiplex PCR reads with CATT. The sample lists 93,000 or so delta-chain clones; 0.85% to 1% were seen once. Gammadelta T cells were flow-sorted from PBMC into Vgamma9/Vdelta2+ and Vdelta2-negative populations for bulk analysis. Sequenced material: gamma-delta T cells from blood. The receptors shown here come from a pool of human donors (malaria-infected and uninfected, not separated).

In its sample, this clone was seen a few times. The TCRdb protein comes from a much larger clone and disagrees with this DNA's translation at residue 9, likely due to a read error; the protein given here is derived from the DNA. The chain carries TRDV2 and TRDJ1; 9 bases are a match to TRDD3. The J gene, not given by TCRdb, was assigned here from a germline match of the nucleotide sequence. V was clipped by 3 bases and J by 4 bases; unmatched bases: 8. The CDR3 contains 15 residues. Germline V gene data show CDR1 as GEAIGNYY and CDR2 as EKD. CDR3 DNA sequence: TGTGCCTGTGACCAAACTGGGGGACACGGCGATAAACTCATCTTT. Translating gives CACDQTGGHGDKLIF.

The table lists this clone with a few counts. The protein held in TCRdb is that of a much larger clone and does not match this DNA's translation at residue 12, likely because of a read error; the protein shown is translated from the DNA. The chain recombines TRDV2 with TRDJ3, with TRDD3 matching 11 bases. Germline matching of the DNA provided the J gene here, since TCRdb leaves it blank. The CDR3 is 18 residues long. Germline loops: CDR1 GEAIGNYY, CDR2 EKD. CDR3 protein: CACDVLGDSSWGTRQMFF. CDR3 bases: TGTGCCTGTGACGTACTGGGGGATAGCTCCTGGGGCACCCGACAGATGTTTTTC.

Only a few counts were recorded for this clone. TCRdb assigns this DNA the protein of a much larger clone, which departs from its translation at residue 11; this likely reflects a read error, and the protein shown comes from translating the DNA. CDR3 in amino acids: CACDTVGSWGVTPAAQLFF. CDR3 sequence (DNA): TGTGCCTGTGACACCGTGGGGTCTTGGGGGGTAACCCCTGCAGCACAACTCTTCTTT. The chain joins TRDV2 to TRDJ2; perhaps TRDD3 as D (6 bases). Here the J gene came from matching the DNA to germline, since TCRdb omits it. CDR1 is GEAIGNYY, CDR2 EKD, per germline. Trimming cost V 0 bases and J 6 bases, with 25 bases left between them. The CDR3 has 19 amino acids.

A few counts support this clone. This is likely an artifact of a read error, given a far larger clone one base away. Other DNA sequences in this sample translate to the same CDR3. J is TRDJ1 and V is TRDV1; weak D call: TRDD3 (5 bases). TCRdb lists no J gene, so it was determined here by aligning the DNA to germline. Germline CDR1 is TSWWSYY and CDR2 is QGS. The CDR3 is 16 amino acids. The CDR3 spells CALIPPQYWRTDKLIF. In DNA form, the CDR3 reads TGTGCTCTTATACCTCCCCAGTACTGGAGGACCGACAAACTCATCTTT.

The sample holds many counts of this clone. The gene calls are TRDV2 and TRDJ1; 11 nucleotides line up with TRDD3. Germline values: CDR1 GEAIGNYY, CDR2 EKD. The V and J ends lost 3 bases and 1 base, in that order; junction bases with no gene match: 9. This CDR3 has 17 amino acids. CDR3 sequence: CACDVLGGYGGTDKLIF. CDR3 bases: TGTGCCTGTGACGTGCTTGGGGGATACGGGGGCACCGATAAACTCATCTTT.

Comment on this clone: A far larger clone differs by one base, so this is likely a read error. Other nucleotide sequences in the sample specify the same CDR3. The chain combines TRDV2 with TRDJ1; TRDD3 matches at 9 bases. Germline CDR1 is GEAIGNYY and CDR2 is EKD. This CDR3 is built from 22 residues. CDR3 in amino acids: CACECSYFLYYAVGDTRDKLIF. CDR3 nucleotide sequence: TGCGCCTGTGAATGCTCCTACTTCCTCTATTACGCGGTTGGGGATACGCGCGATAAACTCATCTTT.